These 25 T cell receptor beta chains were sequenced from one sample in a study of shared clonotypes between healthy human individuals. Using immunoSEQ multiplex PCR, the repertoire was profiled, and TCRdb retains in-frame clones only, with some absent. This sample has millions of clones, with more than 80% found just once. The sequenced material came from naive CD4+ T cells from PBMCs. The subset is: CD45RA+ positively selected. Every receptor here comes from a man in his late teens or twenties in good health. Some clones in this sample may be carry-over from other donors' samples.

The chain has TRBV13 and TRBJ2-3; a possible D gene is TRBD2 (6 bases). V lost 5 bases, J lost 5 bases, and 20 bases lay in between. The CDR3 is made up of 16 amino acids. Germline CDR1 PRHDT, CDR2 FYEKMQ (reference sequence). The DNA for the CDR3 is TGTGCCAGCAGCCCTACGGGGCTAGCGAGGGGAGATACGCAGTATTTT. As protein: CASSPTGLARGDTQYF.

The rearrangement uses TRBV2 and TRBJ2-7; 8 positions agree with TRBD2. The V and J ends lost 2 bases and 2 bases, in that order; junction bases with no gene match: 2. The CDR3 has 14 residues. The germline V gene encodes CDR1 SNHLY and CDR2 FYNNEI. CDR3 DNA sequence: TGTGCCAGCAGTGAAACGCGGGGGGCCTACGAGCAGTACTTC. This codes for CASSETRGAYEQYF.

The V gene is TRBV30, the J gene TRBJ2-3; tentatively, D is TRBD2 (5 bases). This CDR3 has 15 residues. Trimming cost V 0 bases and J 3 bases, with 13 bases left between them. From germline, CDR1 is GTSNPN and CDR2 SVGIG (reference sequence). This CDR3 reads CAWSVEQTGTDTQYF. CDR3 nucleotides: TGTGCCTGGAGTGTAGAGCAGACGGGGACAGATACGCAGTATTTT.

The J gene is TRBJ2-7, the V gene TRBV28; 9 bases line up with TRBD2. V trimming: 8 bases; J trimming: 2 bases; junction bases outside the gene matches: 7. The CDR3 extends over 14 amino acids. Germline V CDR1 and CDR2: MDHEN, SYDVKM. The CDR3 loop is CASGSGSLAYEQYF. The CDR3 region has the DNA TGTGCCAGCGGTAGCGGGAGTCTAGCCTACGAGCAGTACTTC. Together with reference TRBV28 and TRBJ2-7, the CDR3 gives the full variable domain: DVKVTQSSRYLVKRTGEKVFLECVQDMDHENMFWYRQDPGLGLRLIYFSYDVKMKEKGDIPEGYSVSREKKERFSLILESASTNQTSMYLCASGSGSLAYEQYFGPGTRLTVT.

This chain connects TRBV27 to TRBJ1-2; D is possibly TRBD1 (6 bases). This CDR3 has 16 residues. The germline CDR1 and CDR2 sequences are MNHEY and SMNVEV (reference sequence). Trimming removed 1 base from V and 2 bases from J, with 14 bases in between. This CDR3 is CASSLLVRGANYGYTF. CDR3 in DNA: TGTGCCAGCAGTTTATTAGTCAGGGGAGCCAACTATGGCTACACCTTC.

The chain uses TRBV4-1 and TRBJ2-1, with D possibly matching TRBD2 (5 bases). The V end lost 1 base, the J end lost 3 bases, and 13 bases lay between the germline ends. Germline V gives CDR1 MGHRA, CDR2 YSYEKL. This CDR3 comprises 16 residues. CDR3 protein: CASSQGRPGNYNEQFF. DNA of the CDR3: TGCGCCAGCAGCCAAGGCCGGCCCGGGAACTACAATGAGCAGTTCTTC.

V and J are TRBV28 and TRBJ2-1; D remains unclear. The CDR3 covers 13 residues. With 3 bases removed from V and 10 bases from J, the gap between germline ends came to 13 bases. Looked up from germline, CDR1 is MDHEN and CDR2 is SYDVKM. The CDR3 reads CASSFGRVEEQFF. The DNA of the CDR3 is TGTGCCAGCAGTTTTGGTAGGGTGGAGGAGCAGTTCTTC.

DNA for the CDR3: TGTGCCAGCAGGAAGGGACTCCCGTACGAGCAGTTCTTC. Translating it yields CASRKGLPYEQFF. J is TRBJ2-1 and V is TRBV6-5; tentatively, D is TRBD2 (6 bases). With 6 bases removed from V and 10 bases from J, the gap between germline ends came to 16 bases. Germline V gene data show CDR1 as MNHEY and CDR2 as SVGAGI. The CDR3 is 13 residues long.

The rearrangement uses TRBV7-2 and TRBJ2-1; TRBD2 might be the D (5 bases). This CDR3 contains 13 residues. Germline lookup yields CDR1 SGHTA and CDR2 FQGNSA. Trimming pared 4 bases from V and 15 bases from J, leaving 19 bases between. CDR3 DNA sequence: TGTGCCAGCAGCTCTCCTAGAGAGGGCAGATGGTTCTTC. Translated, it gives CASSSPREGRWFF.

The chain links TRBV28 to TRBJ2-4; D is unresolved. Per the germline V gene, CDR1 is MDHEN and CDR2 is SYDVKM. CDR3 length: 16 residues. Trimming took 5 bases from V and 2 from J, leaving 16 bases between them. The CDR3, as DNA: TGTGCCAGCAGTCCCGGTTTGATGGGGACCAAAAACATTCAGTACTTC. Protein sequence: CASSPGLMGTKNIQYF.

J is TRBJ2-1 and V is TRBV2, with D tentatively TRBD1 or TRBD2 (5 bases each). The length of the CDR3 is 13 residues. Trimming left V 5 bases short and J 10 bases short, with 15 bases between. Germline V gives CDR1 SNHLY, CDR2 FYNNEI. CDR3 nucleotides: TGTGCCAGCAGTTCCCTGGGGGTGTGGGAGCAGTTCTTC. This encodes CASSSLGVWEQFF.

The chain has TRBV4-1 and TRBJ2-7, with 13 bases matching TRBD2. The germline V gene has CDR1 MGHRA and CDR2 YSYEKL. Germline trimming cut 4 bases from V and 0 bases from J; bases unmatched to any gene: 3. This CDR3 has 16 amino acids. The CDR3: CASSPRTSGSSYEQYF. CDR3 coding DNA: TGCGCCAGCAGCCCCCGGACTAGCGGGAGCTCCTACGAGCAGTACTTC.

V is TRBV30 and J is TRBJ1-1; TRBD1 agrees at 9 bases. In germline, CDR1 is GTSNPN, CDR2 SVGIG (reference sequence). V gave up 3 bases and J gave up 4 bases; unmatched junction bases: 12. This CDR3 comprises 16 residues. CDR3 sequence (DNA): TGTGCCTGGAGGGCCCAACTTGACAGGGGGATCACTGAAGCTTTCTTT. Its protein is CAWRAQLDRGITEAFF.

The chain combines TRBV7-8 with TRBJ1-5; no clear D. The CDR3 loop spans 13 amino acids. The V end lost 3 bases, the J end lost 6 bases, and 9 bases lay between the germline ends. Per the germline V gene, CDR1 is SGHVS and CDR2 is FQNEAQ. As DNA, the CDR3 is TGTGCCAGCAGCTTTGAGGGTCGTCAGCCCCAGCATTTT. Translated: CASSFEGRQPQHF.

The genes are TRBV5-1 and TRBJ2-5; D is undetermined. CDR3 size: 16 residues. V was pared by 0 bases and J by 4 bases, with 16 bases between. The V gene's germline CDR1 is SGHRS and CDR2 YFSETQ. The CDR3 region is CASSLEAVIPGETQYF. For the CDR3, the DNA is TGCGCCAGCAGCTTGGAGGCAGTCATCCCTGGAGAGACCCAGTACTTC.

The CDR3 region has the DNA TGTGCCAGCAGCTTGGACGGGACTAGCGGGATAGCCAATGAGCAGTTCTTC. Protein: CASSLDGTSGIANEQFF. The chain combines TRBV5-4 with TRBJ2-1; 13 bases align to TRBD2. The CDR3 has 17 residues. Germline V lookup: CDR1 SGHNT, CDR2 YYREEE (reference sequence). With V trimmed by 0 bases and J by 6 bases, 6 bases remained unmatched.

This clone was seen a single time. The genes are TRBV7-9 and TRBJ2-7; 8 bases are shared with TRBD1. J was trimmed by 0 bases and V by 5 bases; bases with no gene match: 3. This CDR3 has 14 residues. Germline values: CDR1 SEHNR, CDR2 FQNEAQ (reference sequence). Written as DNA, the CDR3 is TGTGCCAGCAGCCCACAGGGGGACTCCTACGAGCAGTACTTC. Protein product: CASSPQGDSYEQYF.

This chain joins TRBV6-4 and TRBJ1-2; tentative D call: TRBD1 (6 bases). The CDR3 runs 14 residues. The V end was cut by 3 bases, the J end by 4 bases, with 12 bases between. Germline values: CDR1 MRHNA, CDR2 SNTAGT. The CDR3 coding sequence is TGTGCCAGCAGTGAGGCAGGGGTTGGCTATGGCTACACCTTC. Translated, it gives CASSEAGVGYGYTF.

The chain uses TRBV11-2 and TRBJ2-3, with TRBD2 as a possible D gene (6 bases). CDR3 size: 15 residues. Germline V lookup: CDR1 SGHAT, CDR2 FQNNGV. Between the trimmed V and J ends, which lost 0 bases and 0 bases, there was a span of 7 bases. This CDR3 reads CASSLDSGSTDTQYF. For the CDR3, the DNA is TGTGCCAGCAGCTTAGATAGCGGAAGCACAGATACGCAGTATTTT.

This clone occurred a few times. The rearrangement links TRBV9 to TRBJ1-2, with D maybe TRBD1 (5 bases). This CDR3 region has 15 residues. Deletions cut 4 bases from V and 4 bases from J, with 17 bases between. Germline values: CDR1 SGDLS, CDR2 YYNGEE. For the CDR3, the DNA is TGTGCCAGCAGCCCCGACAGCCACCCTCTCTATGGCTACACCTTC. Translation: CASSPDSHPLYGYTF.

J is TRBJ1-5 and V is TRBV10-3; D call uncertain. Germline V gives CDR1 ENHRY, CDR2 SYGVKD. The length of the CDR3 is 16 residues. V was shortened by 0 bases and J by 3 bases, with 12 bases between the two germline ends. CDR3 residues: CAISESLQHYNQPQHF. The CDR3 region has the DNA TGTGCCATCAGTGAGTCGCTGCAGCATTACAATCAGCCCCAGCATTTT.

The V gene is TRBV7-2, the J gene TRBJ1-1, with 9 positions matching TRBD1. Germline V CDR1 and CDR2: SGHTA, FQGNSA. J gave up 4 bases and V 5 bases, and 17 bases lay outside the gene matches. This CDR3 has 18 residues. The CDR3 nucleotides read TGTGCCAGCAGCCCACCTCCGGGACAGGGAAGAGAGGGCACTGAAGCTTTCTTT. Translation: CASSPPPGQGREGTEAFF.

The chain couples TRBV4-2 to TRBJ2-7; maybe TRBD2 (6 bases). CDR1 is LGHNA, CDR2 YNFKEQ, per germline. The CDR3 length is 18 residues. Trimming shortened V by 5 bases and J by 1 base, and 24 bases separated the two germline ends. The CDR3 DNA is TGTGCCAGCAGCTCCAAATCCGGGACTCAGGGCGGGTCCTACGAGCAGTACTTC. Amino acid sequence: CASSSKSGTQGGSYEQYF.

The V call is TRBV9, the J call TRBJ1-3, with D hard to call. The CDR3 spans 17 residues. V lost 0 bases and J lost 0, with 13 bases in between. Per germline, CDR1 SGDLS and CDR2 YYNGEE. CDR3 sequence reads: CASSVGEHSSSGNTIYF. CDR3 DNA sequence: TGTGCCAGCAGCGTAGGTGAGCACAGCAGCTCTGGAAACACCATATATTTT. Supplemented by reference TRBV9 and TRBJ1-3, the full variable domain reads DSGVTQTPKHLITATGQRVTLRCSPRSGDLSVYWYQQSLDQGLQFLIQYYNGEERAKGNILERFSAQQFPDLHSELNLSSLELGDSALYFCASSVGEHSSSGNTIYFGEGSWLTVV.

CDR3: CASSSGLAGGELFF. The CDR3 region has the DNA TGTGCCAGCAGCTCGGGACTAGCCGGCGGGGAGCTGTTTTTT. The chain uses TRBV7-3 and TRBJ2-2, with 9 bases aligning to TRBD2. The CDR3 runs to 14 residues. Germline V CDR1 and CDR2: SGHTA, FQGTGA. V dropped 4 bases and J dropped 7; count of bases not matched to a gene: 4.